The clone carrying this T cell receptor (beta chain) was counted between two and nine times. Profiled with immunoSEQ multiplex PCR; TCRdb holds only in-frame clones, not every one. The table has 100,000 to 150,000 clones, 60% to 80% seen once. The source of the sample is a study of blood T cell repertoires in COVID-19. Study at large: There were acute and convalescent COVID-19 samples, and they came from the United States, Italy and Spain. The analysed material was cDNA or gDNA that came from T cells, B-cell-depleted T cells, or PBMCs.

Losses at the gene ends were 0 bases for V and 5 bases for J; bases not matched to a gene: 8. The CDR3 loop spans 16 amino acids. CDR1 is SGHRS, CDR2 YFSETQ, per germline. The chain recombines TRBV5-1 with TRBJ2-5; 9 nucleotides align to TRBD1. Source material: peripheral blood. This clonotype was obtained from a man of 80 years or more with COVID-19, enrolled during active disease. The CDR3 nucleotides read TGCGCCAGCAGCTTGGGTACAGGGGGCCTGGGGGAGACCCAGTACTTC. Encoded protein: CASSLGTGGLGETQYF.